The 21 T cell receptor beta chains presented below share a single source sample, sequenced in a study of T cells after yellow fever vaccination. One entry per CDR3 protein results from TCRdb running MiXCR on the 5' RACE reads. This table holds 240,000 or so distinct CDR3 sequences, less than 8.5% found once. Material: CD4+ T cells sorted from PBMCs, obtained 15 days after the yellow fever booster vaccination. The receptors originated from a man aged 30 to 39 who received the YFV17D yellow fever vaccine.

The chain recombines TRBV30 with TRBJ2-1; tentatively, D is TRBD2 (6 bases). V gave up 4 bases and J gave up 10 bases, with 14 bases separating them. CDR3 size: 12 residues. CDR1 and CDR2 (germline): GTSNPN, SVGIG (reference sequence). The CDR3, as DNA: TGTGCCTGGAATCCGGGACTTCGAGAGCAGTTCTTC. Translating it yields CAWNPGLREQFF.

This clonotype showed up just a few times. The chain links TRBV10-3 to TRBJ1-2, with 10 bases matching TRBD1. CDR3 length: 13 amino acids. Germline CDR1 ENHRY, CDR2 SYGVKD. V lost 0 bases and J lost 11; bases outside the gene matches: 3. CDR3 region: CAISESGQGVYTF. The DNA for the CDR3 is TGTGCCATCAGTGAGTCTGGACAGGGGGTATACACCTTC.

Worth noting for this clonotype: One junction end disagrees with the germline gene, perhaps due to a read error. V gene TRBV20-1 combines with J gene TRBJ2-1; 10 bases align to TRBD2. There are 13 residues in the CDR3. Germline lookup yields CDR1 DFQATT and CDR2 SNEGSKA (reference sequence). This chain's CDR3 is CSATSGSYNKQFF. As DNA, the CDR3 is TGCAGTGCTACTAGCGGGAGCTACAATAAGCAGTTCTTC.

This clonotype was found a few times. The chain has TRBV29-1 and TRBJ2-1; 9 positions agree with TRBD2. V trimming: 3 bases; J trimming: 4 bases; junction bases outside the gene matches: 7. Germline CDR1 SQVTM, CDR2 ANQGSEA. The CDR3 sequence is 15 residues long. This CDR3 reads CSVETGTSSYNEQFF. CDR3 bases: TGCAGCGTTGAGACGGGGACTAGCAGTTACAATGAGCAGTTCTTC.

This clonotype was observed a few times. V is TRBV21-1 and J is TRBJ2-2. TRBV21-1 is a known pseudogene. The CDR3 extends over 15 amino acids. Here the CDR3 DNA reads TGTGCCAGCAGTAACAACCGGTCCAAAACCGGGGAGCTGTTTTTT. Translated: CASSNNRSKTGELFF.

The chain's CDR3 is CSAWPASGRAGTDTQYF. In nucleotides, the CDR3 is TGCAGTGCCTGGCCGGCTAGCGGGAGGGCGGGCACAGATACGCAGTATTTT. This chain links TRBV20-1 with TRBJ2-3, with 12 bases matching TRBD2. This CDR3 spans 17 amino acids. Trimming at V came to 6 bases and at J to 1 base, leaving 11 bases not matched to a gene. CDR1 and CDR2 (germline): DFQATT, SNEGSKA (reference sequence).

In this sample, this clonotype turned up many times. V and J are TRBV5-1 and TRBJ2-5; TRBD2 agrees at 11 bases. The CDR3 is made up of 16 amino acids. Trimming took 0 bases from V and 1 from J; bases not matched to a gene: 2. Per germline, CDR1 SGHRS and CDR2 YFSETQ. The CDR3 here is CASSLGSGRAQETQYF. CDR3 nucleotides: TGCGCCAGCAGCTTGGGTAGCGGGAGGGCCCAAGAGACCCAGTACTTC.

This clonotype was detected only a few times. The CDR3 spells CASSFHPGRNEQFF. CDR3 coding DNA: TGTGCCAGCAGTTTCCACCCGGGACGCAATGAGCAGTTCTTC. The J gene is TRBJ2-1, the V gene TRBV12-3 or TRBV12-4; perhaps D is TRBD1 or TRBD2 (5 bases each). V was shortened by 3 bases and J by 6 bases, with 12 bases between the two germline ends. There are 14 residues in the CDR3.

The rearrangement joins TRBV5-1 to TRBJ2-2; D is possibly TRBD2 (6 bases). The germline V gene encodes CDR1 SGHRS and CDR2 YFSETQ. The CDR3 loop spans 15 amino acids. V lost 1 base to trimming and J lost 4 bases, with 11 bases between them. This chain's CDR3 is CASSLSREVTGELFF. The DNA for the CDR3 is TGCGCCAGCAGCTTGTCCAGGGAGGTCACCGGGGAGCTGTTTTTT.

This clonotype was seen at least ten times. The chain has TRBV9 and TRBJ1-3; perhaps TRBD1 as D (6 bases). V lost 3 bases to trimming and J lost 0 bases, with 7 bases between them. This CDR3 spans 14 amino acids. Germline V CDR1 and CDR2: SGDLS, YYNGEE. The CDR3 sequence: CASSGDISGNTIYF. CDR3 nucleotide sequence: TGTGCCAGCAGCGGGGACATCTCTGGAAACACCATATATTTT.

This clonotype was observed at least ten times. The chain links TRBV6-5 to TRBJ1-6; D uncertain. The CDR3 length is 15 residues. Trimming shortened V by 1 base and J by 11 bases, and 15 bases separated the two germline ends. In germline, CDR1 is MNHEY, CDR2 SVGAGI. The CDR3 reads CASSYLLQGEPPLHF. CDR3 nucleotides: TGTGCCAGCAGTTACTTATTACAAGGCGAGCCACCCCTCCACTTT.

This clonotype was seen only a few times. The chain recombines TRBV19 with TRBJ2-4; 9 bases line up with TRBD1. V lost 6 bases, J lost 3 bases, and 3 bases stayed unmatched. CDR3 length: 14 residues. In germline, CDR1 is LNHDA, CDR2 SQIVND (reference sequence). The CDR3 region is CASRTGGGKNIQYF. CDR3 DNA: TGTGCCAGTAGGACAGGGGGTGGCAAAAACATTCAGTACTTC.

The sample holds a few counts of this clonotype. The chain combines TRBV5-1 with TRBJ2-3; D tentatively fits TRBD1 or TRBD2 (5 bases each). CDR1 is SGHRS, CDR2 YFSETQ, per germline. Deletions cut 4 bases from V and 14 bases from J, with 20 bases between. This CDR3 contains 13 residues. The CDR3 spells CASSVSGTPPAYF. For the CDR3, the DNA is TGCGCCAGCAGCGTCTCCGGGACCCCACCTGCGTATTTT.

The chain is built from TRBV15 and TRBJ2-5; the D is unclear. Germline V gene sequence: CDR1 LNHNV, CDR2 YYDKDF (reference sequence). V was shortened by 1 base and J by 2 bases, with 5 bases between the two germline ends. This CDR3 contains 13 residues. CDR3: CATSRARQETQYF. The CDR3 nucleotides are TGTGCCACCAGCAGAGCACGGCAAGAGACCCAGTACTTC. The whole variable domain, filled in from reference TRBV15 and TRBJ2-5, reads DAMVIQNPRYQVTQFGKPVTLSCSQTLNHNVMYWYQQKSSQAPKLLFHYYDKDFNNEADTPDNFQSRRPNTSFCFLDIRSPGLGDTAMYLCATSRARQETQYFGPGTRLLVL.

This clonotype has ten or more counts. CDR3 protein: CASRRRTGELFF. In DNA form, the CDR3 reads TGTGCCAGCAGGCGACGTACCGGGGAGCTGTTTTTT. V gene TRBV6-2 or TRBV6-3 combines with J gene TRBJ2-2; D is ambiguous. The CDR3 spans 12 residues. The germline V and J ends were trimmed by 6 bases and 5 bases, with 7 bases remaining between them. Germline V gene sequence: CDR1 MNHEY, CDR2 SVGEGT.

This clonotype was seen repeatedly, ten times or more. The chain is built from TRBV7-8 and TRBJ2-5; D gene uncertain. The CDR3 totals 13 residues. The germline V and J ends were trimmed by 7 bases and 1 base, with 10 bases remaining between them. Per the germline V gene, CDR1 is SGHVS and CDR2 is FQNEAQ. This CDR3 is CASTGRFQETQYF. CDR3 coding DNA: TGTGCCAGCACCGGACGGTTCCAAGAGACCCAGTACTTC.

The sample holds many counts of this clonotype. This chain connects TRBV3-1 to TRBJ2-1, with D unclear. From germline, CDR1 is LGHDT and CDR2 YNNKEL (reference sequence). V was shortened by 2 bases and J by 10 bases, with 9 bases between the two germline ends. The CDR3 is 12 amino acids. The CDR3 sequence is CASSQLSGEQFF. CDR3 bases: TGTGCCAGCAGCCAACTTTCCGGAGAGCAGTTCTTC.

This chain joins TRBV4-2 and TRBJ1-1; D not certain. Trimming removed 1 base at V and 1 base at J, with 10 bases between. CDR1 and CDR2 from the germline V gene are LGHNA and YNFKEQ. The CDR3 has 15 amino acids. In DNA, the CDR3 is TGTGCCAGCAGCCAAGGGCGCCAGGAGAACACTGAAGCTTTCTTT. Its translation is CASSQGRQENTEAFF.

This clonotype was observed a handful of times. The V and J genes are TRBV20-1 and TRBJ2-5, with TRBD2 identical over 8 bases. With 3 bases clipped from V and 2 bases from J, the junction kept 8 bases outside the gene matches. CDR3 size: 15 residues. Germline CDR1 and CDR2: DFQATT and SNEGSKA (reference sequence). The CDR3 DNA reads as TGCAGTGCTAGCCGGGCGGGAGGAACTCAAGAGACCCAGTACTTC. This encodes CSASRAGGTQETQYF.

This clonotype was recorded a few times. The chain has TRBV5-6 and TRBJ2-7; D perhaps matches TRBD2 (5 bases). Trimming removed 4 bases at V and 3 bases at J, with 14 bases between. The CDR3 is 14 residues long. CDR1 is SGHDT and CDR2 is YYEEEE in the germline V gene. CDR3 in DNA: TGTGCCAGCAGCCTAGTCTCGGGGTTCTACGAGCAGTACTTC. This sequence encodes CASSLVSGFYEQYF.

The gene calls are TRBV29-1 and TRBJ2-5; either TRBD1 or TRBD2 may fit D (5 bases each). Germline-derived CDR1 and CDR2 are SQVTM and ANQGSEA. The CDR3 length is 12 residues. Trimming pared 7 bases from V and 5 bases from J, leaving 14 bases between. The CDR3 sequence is CSADKGRETQYF. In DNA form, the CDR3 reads TGCAGCGCTGATAAGGGACGCGAGACCCAGTACTTC.